This TCR beta chain was recovered during a study of shared clonotypes between healthy human individuals. Findings and limits, study-wide: Depth of sequencing was expected to influence donor clonotype sharing.

The J segment lost 4 bases and the V segment lost 4 bases, leaving 9 bases of the junction unmatched. This CDR3 region has 16 residues. CDR1 is SGHRS and CDR2 is YFSETQ in the germline V gene. Data came from immunoSEQ multiplex PCR; TCRdb stores just in-frame clones and leaves some out. The sample includes about 2.5 million clones, just under 95% of them seen just once. As regards this clone: Its target is unknown.

The material sequenced was naive CD4+ T cells from PBMCs. The subset: CD45RA+ positively selected. The chain has TRBV5-1 and TRBJ2-7; TRBD2 matches 12 bases. The receptor comes from a man between 18 and 35 years old in good health. Some clones in this sample may be carry-over from other donors' samples. CDR3 region: CASSPDLTSGSYEQYF. CDR3 sequence (DNA): TGCGCCAGCAGCCCAGATCTGACTAGCGGGAGTTACGAGCAGTACTTC.